This TCR beta chain was documented in a study of blood T cell repertoires in COVID-19. Study information: There were acute and convalescent COVID-19 samples, and they came from the United States, Italy and Spain. Sources were T cells, B-cell-depleted T cells, or PBMCs; the material itself was cDNA or gDNA.

Libraries were prepared by immunoSEQ multiplex PCR; TCRdb keeps only in-frame clonotypes and omits some of them. The sample lists roughly 200,000 clones; 75% to 90% were seen once. The CDR3 runs 14 residues. CDR1 is GTSNPN and CDR2 is SVGIG in the germline V gene (reference sequence). V lost 7 bases to trimming and J lost 0 bases, with 14 bases between them. This clone was counted ten times or more. The sequencing sample was made of peripheral blood. V is TRBV30 and J is TRBJ2-3; TRBD2 might be the D (5 bases). The source of this sequence is a woman aged 55-70 years with acute or convalescent COVID-19. In DNA form, the CDR3 reads TGTGCCTCCCCCCTAGCTGCTAGCACAGATACGCAGTATTTT. It translates to CASPLAASTDTQYF.